The rows below give T cell receptor beta chains drawn from one sample of a study of post-analysis software for immune sequencing data. TCRdb itself ran the PCR reads through MiXCR, one entry per CDR3 protein. The sample yields hundreds of thousands of distinct CDR3 sequences, less than 35% seen once. Sequences were obtained from blood. Receptors were obtained from a girl between 10 and 17 years old with multiple sclerosis. The CDR3 runs from the conserved cysteine through the conserved F or W. The order of the fields is clone size, V gene, D gene, J gene, CDR3 protein, CDR3 DNA. A D gene is named only where the DNA matches it firmly. Clone size appears in some rows only: once, few, many, or a class for an expanded clone.

size: few; V: TRBV9; D: .; J: TRBJ1-6; CDR3: CASSVQQNSPLHF; DNA: TGTGCCAGCAGCGTACAGCAAAATTCACCCCTCCACTTT
size: .; V: TRBV9; D: .; J: TRBJ1-4; CDR3: CASSASGSTNEKLFF; DNA: TGTGCCAGCAGCGCCTCAGGGAGTACTAATGAAAAACTGTTTTTT
size: few; V: TRBV4-3; D: .; J: TRBJ2-3; CDR3: CASSQDPDRYTDTQYF; DNA: TGCGCCAGCAGCCAAGATCCGGACAGATACACAGATACGCAGTATTTT
size: few; V: TRBV11-2; D: .; J: TRBJ2-5; CDR3: CASSLGTGREETQYF; DNA: TGTGCCAGCAGCTTAGGAACAGGGAGGGAGGAGACCCAGTACTTC
size: .; V: TRBV5-5; D: .; J: TRBJ1-2; CDR3: CASSFQFGDGYTF; DNA: TGTGCCAGCAGCTTTCAATTCGGTGATGGCTACACCTTC
size: few; V: TRBV9; D: .; J: TRBJ2-1; CDR3: CASSVGTQTTYNEQFF; DNA: TGTGCCAGCAGCGTAGGGACCCAAACAACCTACAATGAGCAGTTCTTC
size: .; V: TRBV7-9; D: TRBD1; J: TRBJ2-7; CDR3: CASSETGSSHEQYF; DNA: TGTGCCAGCAGCGAGACAGGGTCTTCCCACGAGCAGTACTTC
size: few; V: TRBV6-5; D: .; J: TRBJ2-3; CDR3: CASSYGDTPHTQYF; DNA: TGTGCCAGCAGTTACGGGGACACTCCCCATACGCAGTATTTT
size: .; V: TRBV2; D: .; J: TRBJ2-1; CDR3: CASRPTDLHYHNEQFF; DNA: TGTGCCAGCAGACCTACAGACTTACACTATCACAATGAGCAGTTCTTC
size: .; V: TRBV3-1; D: .; J: TRBJ1-2; CDR3: CASSQWQRDYTF; DNA: TGTGCCAGCAGCCAATGGCAGAGGGACTACACCTTC
size: .; V: TRBV7-8; D: TRBD2; J: TRBJ2-5; CDR3: CASSRSGTSGLETQYF; DNA: TGTGCCAGCAGCCGGTCCGGGACTAGCGGCCTAGAGACCCAGTACTTC
size: .; V: TRBV15; D: .; J: TRBJ2-5; CDR3: CATGRDRLGETQYF; DNA: TGTGCCACCGGCAGAGACCGACTCGGCGAGACCCAGTACTTC
size: few; V: TRBV6-2/TRBV6-3; D: .; J: TRBJ1-5; CDR3: CASRQPTRDSNQPQHF; DNA: TGTGCCAGCAGGCAACCCACGAGGGATAGCAATCAGCCCCAGCATTTT
size: .; V: TRBV6-5; D: TRBD1; J: TRBJ1-2; CDR3: CASSQPRTGANYGNTF; DNA: TGTGCCAGCAGCCAACCCCGGACAGGGGCCAACTATGGCAACACCTTC
size: few; V: TRBV28; D: .; J: TRBJ2-7; CDR3: CASSFTRVEQYF; DNA: TGTGCCAGCAGTTTTACCCGGGTCGAGCAGTACTTC
size: .; V: TRBV9; D: .; J: TRBJ2-7; CDR3: CASSVEPGGTGYEQYF; DNA: TGTGCCAGCAGCGTAGAACCCGGAGGCACCGGGTACGAGCAGTACTTC
size: .; V: TRBV6-2/TRBV6-3; D: .; J: TRBJ2-5; CDR3: CASSGSSETQYF; DNA: TGTGCCAGCAGTGGATCCTCGGAGACCCAGTACTTC
size: .; V: TRBV6-4; D: TRBD2; J: TRBJ2-1; CDR3: CASTASSGGRNEQFF; DNA: TGTGCCAGCACCGCCTCTAGCGGGGGTCGCAATGAGCAGTTCTTC
size: .; V: TRBV7-3; D: .; J: TRBJ2-1; CDR3: CASSPSERSNEQFF; DNA: TGTGCCAGCAGCCCGTCGGAGCGGAGCAATGAGCAGTTCTTC
size: .; V: TRBV3-1; D: .; J: TRBJ2-1; CDR3: CASSPEPYNEQFF; DNA: TGTGCCAGCAGCCCCGAGCCGTACAATGAGCAGTTCTTC
size: .; V: TRBV20-1; D: .; J: TRBJ1-1; CDR3: CSATRDSRGAEAFF; DNA: TGCAGTGCTACTCGCGACAGTCGCGGGGCTGAAGCTTTCTTT
size: few; V: TRBV12-3/TRBV12-4; D: .; J: TRBJ2-4; CDR3: CASRGDQGIQYF; DNA: TGTGCCAGCAGAGGTGACCAAGGCATTCAGTACTTC
size: few; V: TRBV28; D: TRBD1; J: TRBJ2-7; CDR3: CASSLWGTGGAFNEQYF; DNA: TGTGCCAGCAGTTTATGGGGAACAGGGGGCGCTTTCAACGAGCAGTACTTC
size: few; V: TRBV5-6; D: TRBD1; J: TRBJ2-7; CDR3: CASSWSTGLSEQYF; DNA: TGTGCCAGCAGCTGGTCGACAGGGTTAAGCGAGCAGTACTTC
size: few; V: TRBV10-1; D: .; J: TRBJ2-5; CDR3: CASSEYAGETQYF; DNA: TGCGCCAGCAGTGAGTACGCGGGGGAGACCCAGTACTTC
size: .; V: TRBV4-2; D: .; J: TRBJ2-3; CDR3: CASSQDGWAMSATQYF; DNA: TGTGCCAGCAGCCAAGATGGTTGGGCAATGTCTGCTACGCAGTATTTT
size: .; V: TRBV18; D: TRBD1; J: TRBJ2-7; CDR3: CASSPSFGTGQNYEQYF; DNA: TGTGCCAGCTCACCAAGTTTCGGTACGGGACAGAACTACGAGCAGTACTTC
size: .; V: TRBV12-3/TRBV12-4; D: .; J: TRBJ1-1; CDR3: CASSLMRGYGEAFF; DNA: TGTGCCAGCAGTTTGATGAGAGGGTATGGTGAAGCTTTCTTT
size: .; V: TRBV6-6; D: .; J: TRBJ1-3; CDR3: CASSYTGSGGNTIYF; DNA: TGTGCCAGCAGTTACACAGGGTCCGGGGGAAACACCATATATTTT
size: .; V: TRBV29-1; D: TRBD1; J: TRBJ1-1; CDR3: CSVGDRGRRTEAFF; DNA: TGCAGCGTTGGGGACAGGGGGCGCCGGACTGAAGCTTTCTTT
size: .; V: TRBV11-2; D: .; J: TRBJ2-7; CDR3: CASSLDNLGSYEQYF; DNA: TGTGCCAGCAGCTTAGACAACCTGGGGTCGTACGAGCAGTACTTC
size: few; V: TRBV5-1; D: TRBD1; J: TRBJ1-1; CDR3: CASSLGTGGANTEAFF; DNA: TGCGCCAGCAGCTTGGGGACAGGGGGTGCAAACACTGAAGCTTTCTTT
size: .; V: TRBV6-5; D: TRBD2; J: TRBJ2-3; CDR3: CASSPGGPFGTDTQYF; DNA: TGTGCCAGCAGTCCGGGGGGTCCCTTCGGCACAGATACGCAGTATTTT
size: few; V: TRBV4-3; D: .; J: TRBJ1-4; CDR3: CASSQGGGSNEKLFF; DNA: TGCGCCAGCAGCCAGGGCGGAGGCTCTAATGAAAAACTGTTTTTT
size: few; V: TRBV4-1; D: TRBD2; J: TRBJ2-5; CDR3: CASSQAGGQETQYF; DNA: TGCGCCAGCAGCCAAGCGGGGGGCCAAGAGACCCAGTACTTC
size: few; V: TRBV29-1; D: TRBD1; J: TRBJ1-1; CDR3: CSSTGTADTEAFF; DNA: TGCAGCTCCACCGGGACAGCCGACACTGAAGCTTTCTTT
size: .; V: TRBV27; D: .; J: TRBJ2-7; CDR3: CASSFIGPSYEQYF; DNA: TGTGCCAGCAGTTTCATCGGACCTTCCTACGAGCAGTACTTC
size: .; V: TRBV9; D: .; J: TRBJ2-1; CDR3: CASSVGGRRNEQFF; DNA: TGTGCCAGCAGCGTAGGAGGCAGGAGGAATGAGCAGTTCTTC
size: .; V: TRBV7-2; D: .; J: TRBJ2-3; CDR3: CASRRTATDTQYF; DNA: TGTGCCAGCAGAAGGACAGCCACAGATACGCAGTATTTT
size: .; V: TRBV28; D: .; J: TRBJ1-1; CDR3: CAGSFWAEAFF; DNA: TGTGCCGGCAGTTTTTGGGCTGAAGCTTTCTTT
size: .; V: TRBV5-1; D: .; J: TRBJ1-1; CDR3: CASSLDANTEAFF; DNA: TGCGCCAGCAGCTTGGATGCAAACACTGAAGCTTTCTTT
size: once; V: TRBV6-5; D: TRBD1; J: TRBJ2-3; CDR3: CASSDRDRGRNTQYF; DNA: TGTGCCAGCAGCGACCGGGACAGGGGGCGTAACACGCAGTATTTT
size: .; V: TRBV7-3; D: .; J: TRBJ1-2; CDR3: CASSHSDGGAYTF; DNA: TGTGCCAGCAGCCATTCTGACGGGGGGGCCTACACCTTC
size: .; V: TRBV20-1; D: .; J: TRBJ2-5; CDR3: CSARGARGETQYF; DNA: TGCAGTGCTAGGGGGGCCCGGGGGGAGACCCAGTACTTC
size: few; V: TRBV2; D: .; J: TRBJ2-1; CDR3: CASSAWDNEQFF; DNA: TGTGCCAGCAGTGCTTGGGACAATGAGCAGTTCTTC
size: few; V: TRBV4-1; D: TRBD2; J: TRBJ2-7; CDR3: CASSSRMTGLVSYEQYF; DNA: TGCGCCAGCAGTTCTCGAATGACGGGACTAGTCTCCTACGAGCAGTACTTC
size: .; V: TRBV3-1; D: TRBD2; J: TRBJ2-1; CDR3: CASRRGLAGDFSYNEQFF; DNA: TGTGCCAGCAGACGGGGACTAGCGGGGGATTTCTCCTACAATGAGCAGTTCTTC
size: few; V: TRBV11-2; D: .; J: TRBJ2-7; CDR3: CASSLAVGLAYEQYF; DNA: TGTGCCAGCAGCTTAGCTGTGGGGTTAGCCTACGAGCAGTACTTC
size: .; V: TRBV7-2; D: TRBD1; J: TRBJ2-1; CDR3: CASSLLGQGWNEQFF; DNA: TGTGCCAGCAGCCTGCTAGGACAGGGTTGGAATGAGCAGTTCTTC
size: few; V: TRBV7-9; D: TRBD1; J: TRBJ2-3; CDR3: CASRGQGKDTQYF; DNA: TGTGCCAGCAGGGGACAGGGTAAAGATACGCAGTATTTT
size: .; V: TRBV9; D: .; J: TRBJ2-1; CDR3: CASSVEGSNEQFF; DNA: TGTGCCAGCAGCGTTGAGGGTAGCAATGAGCAGTTCTTC
size: .; V: TRBV9; D: TRBD1; J: TRBJ1-1; CDR3: CASSPMGQPNTEAFF; DNA: TGTGCCAGCAGCCCGATGGGACAGCCGAACACTGAAGCTTTCTTT
size: few; V: TRBV12-3/TRBV12-4; D: TRBD1; J: TRBJ1-1; CDR3: CASSRQGTRGTEAFF; DNA: TGTGCCAGCAGTCGACAGGGGACCAGGGGGACTGAAGCTTTCTTT
size: few; V: TRBV12-3/TRBV12-4; D: .; J: TRBJ2-5; CDR3: CASSFQTYNQETQYF; DNA: TGTGCCAGCAGTTTCCAGACGTATAACCAAGAGACCCAGTACTTC
size: .; V: TRBV18; D: TRBD1; J: TRBJ1-2; CDR3: CASSPPNRDRGNGYTF; DNA: TGTGCCAGCTCACCACCCAACCGGGACAGGGGCAATGGCTACACCTTC
size: few; V: TRBV2; D: .; J: TRBJ1-2; CDR3: CASNPGMGKDGYTF; DNA: TGTGCCAGCAATCCAGGGATGGGGAAAGACGGCTACACCTTC
size: .; V: TRBV5-1; D: TRBD2; J: TRBJ2-1; CDR3: CASTQEAGRNEQFF; DNA: TGCGCCAGCACACAGGAAGCGGGAAGGAATGAGCAGTTCTTC
size: .; V: TRBV12-3/TRBV12-4; D: .; J: TRBJ2-4; CDR3: CASSSHRDKNIQYF; DNA: TGTGCCAGCAGTTCCCATAGGGACAAAAACATTCAGTACTTC